These T cell receptor beta chains were read from a single sample in a study of PD-1 blockade in classical Hodgkin lymphoma. Using immunoSEQ multiplex PCR, the repertoire was profiled, and TCRdb retains in-frame clones only, with some absent. The table lists approximately 20,000 clones, around three quarters of them singletons. Sequenced material: peripheral blood mononuclear cells (PBMCs), taken before the fourth cycle of nivolumab. The receptors were sampled from a human donor with classical Hodgkin lymphoma. CDR3s include the opening cysteine and the closing phenylalanine or tryptophan. D genes are given only for firm matches. Some rows have no size entry. The others give once, few or many, or a class for an expanded clone.

>TRBV19|TRBD1|TRBJ2-3|once
TGTGCCAGTATAGGGGTTCCGGGACAGGGAGACACAGATACGCAGTATTTT
CASIGVPGQGDTDTQYF
>TRBV6-1|TRBD1|TRBJ1-1|.
TGTGCCAGCAGGTATAACAGGGGTGGCACTGAAGCTTTCTTT
CASRYNRGGTEAFF
>TRBV6-5|.|TRBJ1-6|.
TGTGCCAGCAGTGGGGGGGCCTCCTATAATTCACCCCTCCACTTT
CASSGGASYNSPLHF
>TRBV2|.|TRBJ1-2|few
TGTGCCAGTGACAGACGCTCTAACTATGGCTACACCTTC
CASDRRSNYGYTF
>TRBV5-1|TRBD2|TRBJ2-1|.
TGCGCCAGCAGCATAGCGGGAGCCCCCTACAATGAGCAGTTCTTC
CASSIAGAPYNEQFF
>TRBV7-9|TRBD1|TRBJ1-1|.
TGTGCCAGCAGCCTTGGACAGGGCCCGAACACTGAAGCTTTCTTT
CASSLGQGPNTEAFF
>TRBV2|.|TRBJ2-6|few
TGTGCCAGCAATCCAGGGCCGGGCTCTGGGGCCAACGTCCTGACTTTC
CASNPGPGSGANVLTF
>TRBV7-9|.|TRBJ2-7|.
TGTGCCAGCAGCTTAGAAAGGGTGAGGGAGCAGTACTTC
CASSLERVREQYF
>TRBV6-6|.|TRBJ2-1|.
TGTGCCAGCAGCCTGAGTAGCTTGAGCTCCTACAATGAGCAGTTCTTC
CASSLSSLSSYNEQFF
>TRBV28|.|TRBJ2-1|once
TGTGCCAGCAGTACTAGAGACGCGGGGAATGAGGAGCAGTTCTTC
CASSTRDAGNEEQFF
>TRBV19|.|TRBJ1-2|once
TGTGCCAGTAGTATCCTTGGGGCAGGGGAAGGCTACACCTTC
CASSILGAGEGYTF
>TRBV5-1|TRBD1|TRBJ2-7|once
TGCGCCAGCAGCCCCGGGACAGGGTACCACGAGCAGTACTTC
CASSPGTGYHEQYF
>TRBV4-1|.|TRBJ2-4|.
TGCGCCAGCAGCCAAAGCATGGATGCCAAAAACATTCAGTACTTC
CASSQSMDAKNIQYF
>TRBV21-1|.|TRBJ1-5|.
TGTGCCAGCAGCAAAGGAGGGTCTCGGCCCCAGCATTTT
CASSKGGSRPQHF
>TRBV7-9|TRBD1|TRBJ1-5|.
TGTGCCAGCAGCGACAGGGGCACGGAGCCCCAGCATTTT
CASSDRGTEPQHF
>TRBV2|.|TRBJ1-1|.
TGTGCCAGCAGCTTTGGGTTGAACACTGAAGCTTTCTTT
CASSFGLNTEAFF
>TRBV19|TRBD1|TRBJ1-5|.
TGTGCCAGTAGTACAAACAGGGGGGATCAGCCCCAGCATTTT
CASSTNRGDQPQHF
>TRBV6-6|.|TRBJ2-7|.
TGTGCCAGCAGTTACTTAGGGATCTCTTCCTACGAGCAGTACTTC
CASSYLGISSYEQYF
>TRBV2|.|TRBJ1-2|few
TGTGCCAGCAGTTCCTTGTGGGGCTACACCTTC
CASSSLWGYTF
>TRBV4-2|.|TRBJ2-7|.
TGTGCCAGCAGCTCCAAAGCTTCCGAGCAGTACTTC
CASSSKASEQYF
>TRBV19|.|TRBJ2-3|.
TGTGCCAGTAGTCCCCGTGGGTTCACAGATACGCAGTATTTT
CASSPRGFTDTQYF
>TRBV2|.|TRBJ1-1|.
TGTGCCAGCAGTGAAGCGCTGTCGGTGAACACTGAAGCTTTCTTT
CASSEALSVNTEAFF
>TRBV14|TRBD2|TRBJ2-1|.
TGTGCCAGCAGCAGTAGCGGGACGAACAATGAGCAGTTCTTC
CASSSSGTNNEQFF
>TRBV19|TRBD1|TRBJ1-2|.
TGTGCCAGTAGTCGAGGACAGGGGATACGGTATGGCTACACCTTC
CASSRGQGIRYGYTF
>TRBV10-2|.|TRBJ2-1|.
TGCGCCAGCAGTGGGAGGGGAAGGTCCTACAATGAGCAGTTCTTC
CASSGRGRSYNEQFF
>TRBV2|.|TRBJ2-5|.
TGTGCCAGCAGCGAGGGGGGTCGGACCCAGTACTTC
CASSEGGRTQYF
>TRBV7-2|.|TRBJ1-2|.
TGTGCCAGCAGCCCGCAGAGATATGGCTACACCTTC
CASSPQRYGYTF
>TRBV6-1|.|TRBJ2-5|.
TGTGCCAGCAGTGAAGGGGTGGGGGAGACCCAGTACTTC
CASSEGVGETQYF
>TRBV6-5|TRBD1|TRBJ1-1|.
TGTGCCAGCAGTTACTCGGACAGGGGCACTGAAGCTTTCTTT
CASSYSDRGTEAFF
>TRBV7-2|.|TRBJ2-7|.
TGTGCCAGCAGCTTAGTCGGGTCTAGCGACTACGAGCAGTACTTC
CASSLVGSSDYEQYF
>TRBV19|TRBD1|TRBJ1-2|.
TGTGCCAGTAGTATATCAAGGACAGGGGCTAACTATGGCTACACCTTC
CASSISRTGANYGYTF
>TRBV30|TRBD1|TRBJ2-1|once
TGTGCCTGGAGTGTATTCGGACAGGGACTGGTCTTC
CAWSVFGQGLVF
>TRBV4-1|TRBD1|TRBJ1-3|.
TGCGCCAGCAGCCGCACGACAGGGATGGGAAACACCATATATTTT
CASSRTTGMGNTIYF
>TRBV6-5|.|TRBJ2-1|.
TGTGCCAGCACCGACAGCAGCTCCTACAATGAGCAGTTCTTC
CASTDSSSYNEQFF
>TRBV6-1|.|TRBJ1-2|.
TGTGCCAGCATTACAGATGGGGGGCACGGCTACACCTTC
CASITDGGHGYTF
>TRBV5-8|.|TRBJ1-5|.
TGTGCCAGCAGCTTGCGCAGCTGGGGTAGCAATCAGCCCCAGCATTTT
CASSLRSWGSNQPQHF
>TRBV4-1|.|TRBJ1-2|few
TGCGCCAGCAGCCAAGATGAAGCAGAGAACTATGGCTACACCTTC
CASSQDEAENYGYTF
>TRBV30|TRBD1|TRBJ2-7|.
TGTGCCTGGGGGATGGACAGGGGCCTTTACGAGCAGTACTTC
CAWGMDRGLYEQYF
>TRBV4-3|.|TRBJ2-4|.
TGCGCCAGCAGCCAAGAAGCGGGTGGCATTCAGTACTTC
CASSQEAGGIQYF
>TRBV25-1|.|TRBJ1-4|.
TGTGCCAGAAGTCTTGTCTCTGGGACAACTAATGAAAAACTGTTTTTT
CARSLVSGTTNEKLFF
>TRBV6-1|TRBD1|TRBJ1-1|few
TGTGCCAGCAGTTCCTTGACAGGGGAGGCTTTCTTT
CASSSLTGEAFF
>TRBV2|.|TRBJ1-1|few
TGTGCCAGCGGCGTAGGGGGTCCCACTGAAGCTTTCTTT
CASGVGGPTEAFF
>TRBV15|.|TRBJ2-3|.
TGTGCCACCAGCAGCCGGGACTCCCTCGTATCAGATACGCAGTATTTT
CATSSRDSLVSDTQYF
>TRBV25-1|TRBD2|TRBJ2-3|.
TGTGCCAGCAGAAGAACTAGCGGGAGGACCATGGGGGGTACGCAGTATTTT
CASRRTSGRTMGGTQYF
>TRBV9|.|TRBJ2-7|once
TGTGCCAGCAGCGTAGAAGACTACGAGCAGTACTTC
CASSVEDYEQYF
>TRBV10-1|TRBD1|TRBJ2-1|.
TGCGCCAGCAGTGAATCCGGGACAGGGTGGAATGAGCAGTTCTTC
CASSESGTGWNEQFF
>TRBV4-1|TRBD2|TRBJ2-5|.
TGCGCCAGCAGCCCGGAACTTTCGGGGCTCTTAGCGGGGGGGCGTAAGAAGACCCAGTACTTC
CASSPELSGLLAGGRKKTQYF
>TRBV7-6|.|TRBJ2-7|once
TGTGCCAGCAGCTTAGGGGATGAGTACGAGCAGTACTTC
CASSLGDEYEQYF
>TRBV7-2|.|TRBJ2-2|.
TGTGCCAGCAGCTTAGTCCGCTCCCGGGGGGAGCTGTTTTTT
CASSLVRSRGELFF
>TRBV6-5|.|TRBJ1-3|.
TGTGCCAGCAGCCCCCAGGGGTACGGCGGAAACACCATATATTTT
CASSPQGYGGNTIYF
>TRBV10-2|.|TRBJ2-7|.
TGCGCCAGCAGTGGGGGGACGGCCCTTAGAACCTACGAGCAGTACTTC
CASSGGTALRTYEQYF
>TRBV5-1|.|TRBJ2-7|few
TGCGCCAGCAGCTCTAAAATGGGCCAATTTGAGCAGTACTTC
CASSSKMGQFEQYF
>TRBV25-1|.|TRBJ2-7|.
TGTGCCAGCAGTCCAACTACAGCAGCCTACGAGCAGTACTTC
CASSPTTAAYEQYF
>TRBV6-5|.|TRBJ2-2|medium-sized
TGTGCCAGCAGGCCAGGGAATGGGGAGCTGTTTTTT
CASRPGNGELFF